This T cell receptor beta chain was sequenced for a study of T cells after yellow fever vaccination. TCRdb passed the 5' RACE reads through MiXCR, listing each CDR3 protein once. Among about 30,000 distinct CDR3 sequences listed, 4% to 4.5% were seen once. This clonotype was recorded many times. Looked up from germline, CDR1 is LGHNA and CDR2 is YSLEER. Trimming at V came to 1 base and at J to 4 bases, leaving 6 bases not matched to a gene. CDR3 length: 15 residues. The sequenced sample was CD8+ T cells sorted from PBMCs, obtained 5 days after the yellow fever booster vaccination. This chain uses TRBV4-3 with TRBJ2-7; 8 bases agree with TRBD1. This TCR was sampled from a man aged 25-45 years who received the YFV17D yellow fever vaccine. CDR3 residues: CASSQVNNRGYEQYF. CDR3 bases: TGCGCCAGCAGCCAAGTAAATAACAGGGGGTACGAGCAGTACTTC.